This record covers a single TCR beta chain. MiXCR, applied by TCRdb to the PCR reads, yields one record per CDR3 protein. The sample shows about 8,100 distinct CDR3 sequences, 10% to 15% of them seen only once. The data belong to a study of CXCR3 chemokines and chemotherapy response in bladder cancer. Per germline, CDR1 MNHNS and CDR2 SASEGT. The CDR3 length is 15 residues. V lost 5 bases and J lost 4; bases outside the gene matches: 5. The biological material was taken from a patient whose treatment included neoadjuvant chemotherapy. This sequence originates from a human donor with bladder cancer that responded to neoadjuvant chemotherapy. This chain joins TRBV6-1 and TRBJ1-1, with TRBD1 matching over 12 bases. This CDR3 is CASSKGQGARTEAFF. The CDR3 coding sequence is TGTGCCAGCAGTAAGGGACAGGGGGCGCGCACTGAAGCTTTCTTT.